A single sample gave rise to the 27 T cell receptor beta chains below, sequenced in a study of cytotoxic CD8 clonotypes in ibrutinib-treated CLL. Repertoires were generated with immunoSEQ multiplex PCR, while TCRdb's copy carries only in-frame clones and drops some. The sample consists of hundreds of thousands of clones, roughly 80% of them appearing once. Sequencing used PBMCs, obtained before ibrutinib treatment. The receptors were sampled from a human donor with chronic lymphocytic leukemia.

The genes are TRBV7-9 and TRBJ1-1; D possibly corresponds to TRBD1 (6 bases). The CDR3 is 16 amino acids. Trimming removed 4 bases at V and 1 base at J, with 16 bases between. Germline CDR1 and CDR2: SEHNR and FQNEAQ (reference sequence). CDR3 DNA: TGTGCCAGCAGCTCCTCACAAGGGGGTACGAACACTGAAGCTTTCTTT. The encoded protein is CASSSSQGGTNTEAFF.

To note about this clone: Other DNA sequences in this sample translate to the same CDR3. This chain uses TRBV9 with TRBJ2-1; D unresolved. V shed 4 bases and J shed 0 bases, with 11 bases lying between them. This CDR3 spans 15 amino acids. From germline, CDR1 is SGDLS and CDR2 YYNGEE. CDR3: CASSSDGSSYNEQFF. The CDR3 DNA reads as TGTGCCAGCAGCTCGGACGGAAGCTCCTACAATGAGCAGTTCTTC.

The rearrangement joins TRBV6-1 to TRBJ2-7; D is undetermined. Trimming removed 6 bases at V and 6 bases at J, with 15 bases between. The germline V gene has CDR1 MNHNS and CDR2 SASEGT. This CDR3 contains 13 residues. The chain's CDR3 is CASRRSPGGEQYF. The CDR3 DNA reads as TGTGCCAGCAGGAGGTCCCCGGGCGGCGAGCAGTACTTC.

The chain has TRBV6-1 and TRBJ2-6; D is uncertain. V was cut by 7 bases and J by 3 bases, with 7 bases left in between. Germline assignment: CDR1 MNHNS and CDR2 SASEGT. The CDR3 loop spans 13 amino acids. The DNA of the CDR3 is TGTGCCAGCATCCCAAGTGGGGCCAACGTCCTGACTTTC. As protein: CASIPSGANVLTF.

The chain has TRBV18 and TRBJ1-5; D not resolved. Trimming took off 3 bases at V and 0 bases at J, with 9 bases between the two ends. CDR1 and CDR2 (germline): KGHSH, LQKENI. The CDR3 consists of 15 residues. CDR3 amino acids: CASSPETGSNQPQHF. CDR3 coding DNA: TGTGCCAGCTCACCCGAGACGGGTAGCAATCAGCCCCAGCATTTT.

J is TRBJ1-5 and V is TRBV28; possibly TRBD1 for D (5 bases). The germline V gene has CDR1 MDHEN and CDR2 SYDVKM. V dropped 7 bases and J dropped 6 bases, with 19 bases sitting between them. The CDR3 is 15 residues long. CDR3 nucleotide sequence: TGTGCCAGCACCATCCATAGGGGTTACAGTCAGCCCCAGCATTTT. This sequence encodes CASTIHRGYSQPQHF.

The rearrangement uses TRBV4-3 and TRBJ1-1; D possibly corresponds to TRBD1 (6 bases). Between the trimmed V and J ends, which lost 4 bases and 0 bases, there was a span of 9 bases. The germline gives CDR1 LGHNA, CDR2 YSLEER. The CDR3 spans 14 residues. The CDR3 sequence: CASSRGHLNTEAFF. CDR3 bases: TGCGCCAGCAGCCGGGGACATCTGAACACTGAAGCTTTCTTT.

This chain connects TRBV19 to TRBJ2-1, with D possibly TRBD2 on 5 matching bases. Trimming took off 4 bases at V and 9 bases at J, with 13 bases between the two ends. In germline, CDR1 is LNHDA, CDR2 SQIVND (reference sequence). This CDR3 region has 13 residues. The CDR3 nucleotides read TGTGCCAGTAGTAGTACTAGTTTGGGTGAGCAGTTCTTC. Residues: CASSSTSLGEQFF.

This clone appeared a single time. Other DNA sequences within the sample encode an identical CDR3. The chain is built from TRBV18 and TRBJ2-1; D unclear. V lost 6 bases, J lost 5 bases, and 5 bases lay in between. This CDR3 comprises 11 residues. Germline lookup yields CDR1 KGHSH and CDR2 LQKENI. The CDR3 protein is CASSQNNEQFF. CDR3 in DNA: TGTGCCAGCTCCCAGAACAATGAGCAGTTCTTC.

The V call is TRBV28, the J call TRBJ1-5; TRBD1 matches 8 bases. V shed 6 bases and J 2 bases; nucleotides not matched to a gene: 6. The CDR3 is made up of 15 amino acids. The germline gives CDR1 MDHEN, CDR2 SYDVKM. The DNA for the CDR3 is TGTGCCAGCAGAGAGGGACAGGCAGGCAATCAGCCCCAGCATTTT. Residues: CASREGQAGNQPQHF.

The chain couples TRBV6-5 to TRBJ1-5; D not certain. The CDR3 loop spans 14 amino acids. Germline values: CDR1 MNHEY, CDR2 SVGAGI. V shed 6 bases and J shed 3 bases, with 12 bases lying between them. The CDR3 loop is CASRPLRDNQPQHF. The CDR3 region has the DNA TGTGCCAGCAGGCCTCTCCGCGACAATCAGCCCCAGCATTTT.

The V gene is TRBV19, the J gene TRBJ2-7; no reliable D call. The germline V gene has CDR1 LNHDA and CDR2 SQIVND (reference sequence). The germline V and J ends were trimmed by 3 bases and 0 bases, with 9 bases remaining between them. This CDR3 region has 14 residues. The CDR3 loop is CASSMSASSYEQYF. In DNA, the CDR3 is TGTGCCAGTAGTATGTCAGCGAGCTCCTACGAGCAGTACTTC.

The CDR3 reads CSVRDSFEQYF. The CDR3 DNA follows: TGCAGCGTTCGGGACTCATTCGAGCAGTACTTC. V usage is TRBV29-1 and J usage is TRBJ2-7; D may be TRBD2 (6 bases). The V and J ends lost 5 bases and 6 bases respectively, with 11 bases between them. Germline CDR1 reads SQVTM; CDR2 reads ANQGSEA. The CDR3 extends over 11 amino acids.

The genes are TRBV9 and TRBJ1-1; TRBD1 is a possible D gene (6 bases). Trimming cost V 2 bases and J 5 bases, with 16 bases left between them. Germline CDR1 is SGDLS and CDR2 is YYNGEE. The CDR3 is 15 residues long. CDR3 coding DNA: TGTGCCAGCAGCGTTTTACAGGGTGGAAAAACTGAAGCTTTCTTT. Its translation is CASSVLQGGKTEAFF.

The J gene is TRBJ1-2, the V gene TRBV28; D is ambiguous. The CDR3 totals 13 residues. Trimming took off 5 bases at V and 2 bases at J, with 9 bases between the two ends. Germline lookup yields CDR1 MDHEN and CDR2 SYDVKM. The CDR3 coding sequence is TGTGCCAGCAGTCGAGACAAGAACTATGGCTACACCTTC. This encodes CASSRDKNYGYTF.

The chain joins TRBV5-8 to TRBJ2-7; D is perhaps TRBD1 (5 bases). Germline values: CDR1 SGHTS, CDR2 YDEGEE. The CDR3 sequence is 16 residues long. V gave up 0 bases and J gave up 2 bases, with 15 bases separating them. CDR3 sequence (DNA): TGTGCCAGCAGCTTGGCCCCGCAACGCAGGGCCTACGAGCAGTACTTC. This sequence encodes CASSLAPQRRAYEQYF.

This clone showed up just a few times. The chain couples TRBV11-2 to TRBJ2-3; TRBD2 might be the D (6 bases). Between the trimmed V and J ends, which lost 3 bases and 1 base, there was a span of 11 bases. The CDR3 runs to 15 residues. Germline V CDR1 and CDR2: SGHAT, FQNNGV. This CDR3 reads CASSLSEGGTDTQYF. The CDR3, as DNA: TGTGCCAGCAGCTTGTCGGAGGGCGGCACAGATACGCAGTATTTT.

The CDR3 loop is CASSLGPMADTQYF. The CDR3, as DNA: TGTGCCAGCAGTTTGGGGCCAATGGCAGATACGCAGTATTTT. This chain links TRBV28 with TRBJ2-3, with TRBD1 as a possible D gene (5 bases). This CDR3 contains 14 residues. V was cut by 3 bases and J by 4 bases, with 11 bases left in between. Germline lookup yields CDR1 MDHEN and CDR2 SYDVKM.

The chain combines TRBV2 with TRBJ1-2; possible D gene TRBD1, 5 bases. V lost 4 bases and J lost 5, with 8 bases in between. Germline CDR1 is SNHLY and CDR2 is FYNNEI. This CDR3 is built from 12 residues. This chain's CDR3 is CASSVTEYGYTF. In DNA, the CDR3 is TGTGCCAGCAGTGTGACAGAATATGGCTACACCTTC. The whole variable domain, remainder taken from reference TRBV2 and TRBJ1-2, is EPEVTQTPSHQVTQMGQEVILRCVPISNHLYFYWYRQILGQKVEFLVSFYNNEISEKSEIFDDQFSVERPDGSNFTLKIRSTKLEDSAMYFCASSVTEYGYTFGSGTRLTVV.

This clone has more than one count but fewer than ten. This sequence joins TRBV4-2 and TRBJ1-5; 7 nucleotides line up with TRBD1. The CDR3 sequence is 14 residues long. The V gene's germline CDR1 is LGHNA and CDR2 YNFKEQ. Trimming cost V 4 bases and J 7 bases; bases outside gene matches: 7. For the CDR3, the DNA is TGTGCCAGCAGCCCAGACAGGGTTAGCCAGCCCCAGCATTTT. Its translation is CASSPDRVSQPQHF.

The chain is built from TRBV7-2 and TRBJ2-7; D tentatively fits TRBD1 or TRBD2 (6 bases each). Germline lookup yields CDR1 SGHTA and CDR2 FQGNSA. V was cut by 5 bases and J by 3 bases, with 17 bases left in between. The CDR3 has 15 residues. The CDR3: CASSSTGTRGYEQYF. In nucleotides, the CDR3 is TGTGCCAGCAGCAGTACAGGGACTCGAGGCTACGAGCAGTACTTC.

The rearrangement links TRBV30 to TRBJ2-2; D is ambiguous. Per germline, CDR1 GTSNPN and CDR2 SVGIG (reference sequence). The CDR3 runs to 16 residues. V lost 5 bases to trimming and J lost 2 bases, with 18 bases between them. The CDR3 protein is CAWGPIAQVNTGELFF. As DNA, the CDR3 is TGTGCCTGGGGCCCGATTGCCCAGGTCAACACCGGGGAGCTGTTTTTT.

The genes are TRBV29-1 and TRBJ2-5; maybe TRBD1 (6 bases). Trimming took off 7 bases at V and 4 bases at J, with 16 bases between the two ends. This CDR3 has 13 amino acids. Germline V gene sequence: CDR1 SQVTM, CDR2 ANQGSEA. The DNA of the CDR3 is TGCAGCGCACCTGACAGGACTCTAGAGACCCAGTACTTC. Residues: CSAPDRTLETQYF.

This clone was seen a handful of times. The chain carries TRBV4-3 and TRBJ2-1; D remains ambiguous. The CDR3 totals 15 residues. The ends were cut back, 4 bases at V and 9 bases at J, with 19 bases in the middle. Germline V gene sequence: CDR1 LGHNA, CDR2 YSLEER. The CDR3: CASSRPGSPAPEQFF. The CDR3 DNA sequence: TGCGCCAGCAGCCGGCCCGGATCGCCCGCCCCTGAGCAGTTCTTC.

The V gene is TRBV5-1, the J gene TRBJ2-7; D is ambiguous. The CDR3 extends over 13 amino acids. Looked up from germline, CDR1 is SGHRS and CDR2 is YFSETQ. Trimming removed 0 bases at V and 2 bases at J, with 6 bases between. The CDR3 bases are TGCGCCAGCAGCTTGGTGAGTGCCTACGAGCAGTACTTC. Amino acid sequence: CASSLVSAYEQYF. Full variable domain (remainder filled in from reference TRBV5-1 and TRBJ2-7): KAGVTQTPRYLIKTRGQQVTLSCSPISGHRSVSWYQQTPGQGLQFLFEYFSETQRNKGNFPGRFSGRQFSNSRSEMNVSTLELGDSALYLCASSLVSAYEQYFGPGTRLTVT.

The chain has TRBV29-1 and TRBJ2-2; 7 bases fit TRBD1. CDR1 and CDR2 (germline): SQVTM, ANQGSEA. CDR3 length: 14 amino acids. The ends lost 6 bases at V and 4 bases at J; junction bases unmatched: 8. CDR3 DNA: TGCAGCGTGTTAACAGGGGCGGGCACCGGGGAGCTGTTTTTT. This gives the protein CSVLTGAGTGELFF.

The chain's CDR3 is CASSVASGRAKDTQYF. The CDR3, as DNA: TGTGCCAGCAGCGTAGCTAGCGGGAGGGCCAAAGATACGCAGTATTTT. The V and J genes are TRBV9 and TRBJ2-3, with 12 bases matching TRBD2. Germline values: CDR1 SGDLS, CDR2 YYNGEE. V trimming: 0 bases; J trimming: 5 bases; junction bases outside the gene matches: 4. The CDR3 contains 16 residues.